This TCR beta chain derives from a study of regulatory T cells in long-lasting Graves disease (dated by TCRdb to the early 2020s). About the study as a whole: Newly diagnosed Graves' disease patients had taken antithyroid drugs for less than 3 months. A total of around 35 samples underwent TCR sequencing: around 13 from persistent and roughly 20 from newly diagnosed Graves' disease patients. Peripheral blood TCR sequencing and RNA sequencing compared persistent Graves' disease patients with newly diagnosed Graves' disease patients. The study took place in China and was registered as a clinical trial.

Per the publication, the time point label means: newly diagnosed GD, antithyroid drugs for less than 3 months. For both TCR sequencing and RNA sequencing, RNA was extracted from PBMCs using TRIzol. The diagnosis of Graves' disease was made according to American Thyroid Association guidelines. Patients for the study were recruited at an endocrinology department in Xi'an, China. Each patient gave roughly 10 milliliters of peripheral blood, collected in an EDTA anticoagulant tube. Ficoll Paque Plus density gradient separation was used to isolate PBMCs, and no further T cell sorting was done. RNA quality was checked with an Agilent 2100 Bioanalyzer and agarose gel, and concentration with a NanoDrop 2000. Libraries came from multiplex PCR. The sequencing machine was an Illumina HiSeq 4000. iRepertoire HTBI primers and Arm-PCR amplification of CDR3 regions were used to construct TCR beta libraries. Gel purification was performed on PCR products prior to sequencing. The paper's data handling went like this. Gene usage analysis of CDR3 amino acid clonotypes relied on the roughly 60 TRBV and more than twelve TRBJ segments identified across samples. COPE and FqMerger were used to merge the filtered high-quality paired reads into contigs. BLAST was used to align contigs to IMGT TRBV, TRBD and TRBJ reference genes, with CDR3 defined following IMGT. Any clonotype with a frequency above 0.1% was classified as a highly expanded clone. Shannon entropy was used to measure repertoire diversity, and the Gini coefficient was used to measure V-J evenness. Clonotypes shared by more than one individual were considered public. Clones were called with MiXCR by TCRdb after fastp trimmed the public reads at Q25, and only in-frame beta chains were retained. Records with the same CDR3 protein are collapsed into one entry carrying the most frequent genes and DNA. The V and J calls and clone size are TCRdb's, not the authors'. The sample yields approximately 300,000 distinct CDR3 sequences; 15% to 20% were counted once. Together, the top ten hold about two fifths of the sample.

This clonotype came up many times. What this receptor recognizes is not known. No base-level quality is on record; no much larger clone is a single base apart. Findings and caveats that apply to the study as a whole: The small sample size was acknowledged by the authors as a limitation that may reduce accuracy. TRBV28, TRBJ1-2 and TRBJ2-5 were preferentially used in persistent disease, while TRBV20-1 and TRBJ2-1 were favored in newly diagnosed disease. Persistent patients shared more public clonotypes among themselves (2,741) than newly diagnosed patients did (roughly 910). Because the primary lesion, thyroid tissue, could not be accessed, the study looked at peripheral blood alone. Only the TCR beta chain was sequenced and analyzed. Compared with newly diagnosed patients, patients with persistent Graves' disease had lower TCR Shannon entropy and fewer highly expanded clones, which suggests clonal expansion.

CDR1 and CDR2 are read off the germline V gene as SQVTM and ANQGSEA. V gives up 3 bases and J gives up 8 bases, and the segment between their germline ends measures 13 bases. From the cysteine up to the phenylalanine, the CDR3 has a length of 12 residues. Left in the record is the CDR3 DNA by itself, 36 bases read in frame from the first base. Sequencing used peripheral blood mononuclear cells (PBMCs), obtained at new diagnosis, from a patient treated with antithyroid drugs. The TCR comes from a female donor with Graves disease. Recombination linked TRBV29-1 to TRBJ1-1; the D gene assignment is ambiguous. The DNA sequence is as follows: TGCAGCGTTGAGTTCGAGGGCAGAGAAGCTTTCTTT. It is translated as CSVEFEGREAFF. This CDR3, with the reference TRBV29-1 and TRBJ1-1 proteins standing in past its ends, gives the full variable domain SAVISQKPSRDICQRGTSLTIQCQVDSQVTMMFWYRQQPGQSLTLIATANQGSEATYESGFVIDKFPISRPNLTFSTLTVSNMSPEDSSIYLCSVEFEGREAFFGQGTRLTVV.